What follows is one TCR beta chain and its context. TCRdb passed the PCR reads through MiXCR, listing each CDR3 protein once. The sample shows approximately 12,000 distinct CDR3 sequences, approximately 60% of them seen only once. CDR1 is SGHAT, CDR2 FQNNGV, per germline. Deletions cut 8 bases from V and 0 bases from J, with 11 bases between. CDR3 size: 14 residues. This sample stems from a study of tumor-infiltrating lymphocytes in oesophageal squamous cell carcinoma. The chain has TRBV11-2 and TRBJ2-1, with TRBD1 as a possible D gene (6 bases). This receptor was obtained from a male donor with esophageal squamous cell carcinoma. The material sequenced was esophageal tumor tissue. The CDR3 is CASRQGSSYNEQFF. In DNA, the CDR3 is TGTGCCAGCCGGCAGGGGTCCTCCTACAATGAGCAGTTCTTC.